This T cell receptor beta chain stems from a study of shared clonotypes between healthy human individuals. The table came from immunoSEQ multiplex PCR; TCRdb's copy has only in-frame clones and leaves some out. The sample contains roughly 600,000 clones, roughly 98% of which appear only once. As defined, naive CD8 cells were CD45RO-negative and positively selected for CCR7, with terminally differentiated effector memory CD45RA+ cells excluded. Per germline, CDR1 MNHEY and CDR2 SMNVEV (reference sequence). This CDR3 region has 13 residues. Trimming cost V 8 bases and J 6 bases, with 16 bases left between them.

Sequencing used naive CD8+ T cells sorted from blood. The sequence was collected from a young man in good health. The J gene is TRBJ1-1, the V gene TRBV27; no definite D call. CDR3 in amino acids: CASGVGVASEAFF. CDR3 in DNA: TGTGCCAGCGGGGTTGGGGTCGCGTCTGAAGCTTTCTTT.